One sample yielded the 23 T cell receptor beta chains listed below, sequenced in a study of blood T cells in healthy people across ages. Next came a second PCR, run for about 7 to 12 cycles, which used a sample-barcoded 5' primer along with a J-beta primer mix. TCRdb reanalysed the 5' RACE reads using MiXCR and keeps one entry per CDR3 protein. The table shows around 900,000 distinct CDR3 sequences, with about 51% occurring only once. Sequenced input: blood. The receptors were sampled from a woman aged 55-70 years in good health.

J is TRBJ2-1 and V is TRBV6-2 or TRBV6-3, with 7 bases fitting TRBD1. The CDR3 covers 15 residues. V lost 0 bases, J lost 7 bases, and 6 bases stayed unmatched. Germline CDR1 MNHEY, CDR2 SVGEGT. This CDR3 is CASSYSPQGINEQFF. The CDR3 coding sequence is TGTGCCAGCAGTTACTCTCCACAGGGGATAAATGAGCAGTTCTTC.

The chain is built from TRBV7-9 and TRBJ2-7; D remains ambiguous. The end of the DNA fits TRBJ2-5 better, so the J call may be wrong. CDR3 length: 14 residues. Germline CDR1 and CDR2: SEHNR and FQNEAQ (reference sequence). The CDR3 coding sequence is TGTGCCAGCAGCCTGACGCTTTCAAAAGAGACCCAGTACTTC. It specifies CASSLTLSKETQYF.

V and J are TRBV20-1 and TRBJ2-5; a weak D match, TRBD2 (5 bases). Germline lookup yields CDR1 DFQATT and CDR2 SNEGSKA (reference sequence). Deletions cut 6 bases from V and 7 bases from J, with 15 bases between. This CDR3 spans 12 amino acids. CDR3 protein: CSAEGVWGTQYF. The CDR3 nucleotides read TGCAGTGCAGAGGGAGTATGGGGGACCCAGTACTTC.

The sample holds a few counts of this clonotype. The rearrangement joins TRBV25-1 to TRBJ2-6; TRBD1 is a possible D gene (6 bases). Germline CDR1 MGHDK, CDR2 SYGVNS. This CDR3 spans 15 amino acids. V lost 2 bases, J lost 3 bases, and 8 bases lay in between. CDR3 nucleotide sequence: TGTGCCAGCAGTGAACAGGGGTTTGGGGCCAACGTCCTGACTTTC. The encoded protein is CASSEQGFGANVLTF.

The chain combines TRBV4-1 with TRBJ2-1, with D possibly TRBD1 on 5 matching bases. Trimming shortened V by 4 bases and J by 7 bases, and 17 bases separated the two germline ends. Germline loops: CDR1 MGHRA, CDR2 YSYEKL. The length of the CDR3 is 15 residues. As DNA, the CDR3 is TGCGCCAGCAGCCCTATTGGAAGGAAGGGGAATGAGCAGTTCTTC. The encoded protein is CASSPIGRKGNEQFF.

V and J are TRBV20-1 and TRBJ1-4, with TRBD1 as a possible D gene (5 bases). The CDR3 covers 18 residues. Germline-derived CDR1 and CDR2 are DFQATT and SNEGSKA (reference sequence). The CDR3 protein is CSPKEWGRGVLTNEKLFF. The CDR3 DNA reads as TGCAGCCCGAAGGAGTGGGGACGGGGCGTCTTAACTAATGAAAAACTGTTTTTT.

In this sample, this clonotype turned up once. This chain connects TRBV6-5 to TRBJ1-1; D possibly corresponds to TRBD1 (5 bases). The CDR3 is made up of 15 amino acids. Germline CDR1 and CDR2: MNHEY and SVGAGI. The ends were cut back, 8 bases at V and 5 bases at J, with 21 bases in the middle. Here the CDR3 DNA reads TGTGCCAGCGACCGTTCGAATTGGGGGGGAACTGAAGCTTTCTTT. The encoded protein is CASDRSNWGGTEAFF.

In DNA, the CDR3 is TGTGCCAGCAGTTTACTTGCTAGCGGGGATGGGACCCAGTACTTC. Translation gives CASSLLASGDGTQYF. The chain carries TRBV27 and TRBJ2-5, with 9 nucleotides matching TRBD2. Germline assignment: CDR1 MNHEY and CDR2 SMNVEV (reference sequence). The CDR3 length is 15 residues. With 2 bases clipped from V and 7 bases from J, the junction kept 8 bases outside the gene matches.

CDR3 DNA: TGCAGTGCCAGGACAGGGGGAGGAGCTGGCTACACCTTC. Translating it yields CSARTGGGAGYTF. J is TRBJ1-2 and V is TRBV20-1, with 10 bases lining up with TRBD1. The CDR3 totals 13 residues. J lost 7 bases, V lost 6 bases, and 8 bases had no gene match. Germline V gives CDR1 DFQATT, CDR2 SNEGSKA (reference sequence).

About this clonotype: One junction end does not reproduce the germline sequence, and a read error may be involved. The V call is TRBV6-1, the J call TRBJ2-7; D gene ambiguous. The DNA end favors TRBJ2-5, so the J call may be wrong. The CDR3 length is 14 residues. Looked up from germline, CDR1 is MNHNS and CDR2 is SASEGT. CDR3 nucleotides: TGTGCCAGCAGCCCACGAGCCCCCCAAGGGACCCAGTACTTC. It yields the protein CASSPRAPQGTQYF.

The chain couples TRBV4-1 to TRBJ2-1, with D perhaps given as TRBD1 or TRBD2 (5 bases each). The CDR3 runs 16 residues. The V gene lost 3 bases and the J gene lost 10 bases, with 22 bases spanning the gap. Per germline, CDR1 MGHRA and CDR2 YSYEKL. DNA for the CDR3: TGCGCCAGCAGCCACCCGGGGACCCTCGTATTATACGAGCAGTTCTTC. It yields the protein CASSHPGTLVLYEQFF.

The chain recombines TRBV29-1 with TRBJ1-2; D is undetermined. The V end was cut by 8 bases, the J end by 5 bases, with 15 bases between. CDR3 length: 12 residues. Germline V CDR1 and CDR2: SQVTM, ANQGSEA. This chain's CDR3 is CSSNPGGYGYTF. CDR3 nucleotides: TGCAGCTCCAACCCGGGTGGTTATGGCTACACCTTC.

Ten or more counts support this clonotype. The rearrangement uses TRBV29-1 and TRBJ2-5; D is perhaps TRBD1 (5 bases). The CDR3 runs 11 residues. Per germline, CDR1 SQVTM and CDR2 ANQGSEA. V was cut by 6 bases and J by 5 bases, with 10 bases left in between. The CDR3 loop is CSVDTAETQYF. CDR3 nucleotides: TGCAGCGTGGACACGGCGGAGACCCAGTACTTC. The full variable domain, its missing parts supplied by reference TRBV29-1 and TRBJ2-5, is SAVISQKPSRDICQRGTSLTIQCQVDSQVTMMFWYRQQPGQSLTLIATANQGSEATYESGFVIDKFPISRPNLTFSTLTVSNMSPEDSSIYLCSVDTAETQYFGPGTRLLVL.

This sequence joins TRBV6-6 and TRBJ1-5; no firm D call. V shed 5 bases and J shed 4 bases, with 9 bases lying between them. The CDR3 runs to 13 residues. CDR1 and CDR2 (germline): MNHNY, SVGAGI (reference sequence). CDR3 bases: TGTGCCAGCAGTGACTACAGAAATCAGCCCCAGCATTTT. This codes for CASSDYRNQPQHF.

This clonotype occurred many times. CDR3 bases: TGTGCTCGCTCCCAGAATCCCAACACTGAAGCTTTCTTT. Protein product: CARSQNPNTEAFF. This chain links TRBV7-2 with TRBJ1-1; no clear D gene. The CDR3 contains 13 residues. Looked up from germline, CDR1 is SGHTA and CDR2 is FQGNSA.

V usage is TRBV9 and J usage is TRBJ2-3, with 11 nucleotides matching TRBD2. Germline V lookup: CDR1 SGDLS, CDR2 YYNGEE. This CDR3 region has 17 residues. V dropped 4 bases and J dropped 0; count of bases not matched to a gene: 7. CDR3 coding DNA: TGTGCCAGCAGCCTAGCGGGAGGTCCTAGCAGCACAGATACGCAGTATTTT. This sequence encodes CASSLAGGPSSTDTQYF.

The V call is TRBV7-2, the J call TRBJ2-3; D not certain. Germline CDR1 and CDR2: SGHTA and FQGNSA. This CDR3 spans 16 amino acids. Trimming removed 0 bases at V and 2 bases at J, with 12 bases between. The CDR3: CASSLAVGTLTDTQYF. As DNA, the CDR3 is TGTGCCAGCAGCTTAGCGGTGGGAACACTCACAGATACGCAGTATTTT. The whole variable domain, remainder taken from reference TRBV7-2 and TRBJ2-3, is GAGVSQSPSNKVTEKGKDVELRCDPISGHTALYWYRQSLGQGLEFLIYFQGNSAPDKSGLPSDRFSAERTGGSVSTLTIQRTQQEDSAVYLCASSLAVGTLTDTQYFGPGTRLTVL.

This rearrangement joins TRBV2 to TRBJ1-6; D may be TRBD1 (5 bases). Per germline, CDR1 SNHLY and CDR2 FYNNEI. CDR3 size: 19 residues. V lost 8 bases and J 0 bases, leaving 23 bases between the germline ends. In DNA form, the CDR3 reads TGTGCCAGCGCCATTTCGCAGCGGGCAGGGAGCTCCTATAATTCACCCCTCCACTTT. As protein: CASAISQRAGSSYNSPLHF.

The chain uses TRBV12-3 or TRBV12-4 and TRBJ1-1; unclear D gene. The CDR3 spans 15 residues. V dropped 3 bases and J dropped 0 bases, with 11 bases sitting between them. The CDR3 coding sequence is TGTGCCAGCAGTTTGATGCCGGGGATGAACACTGAAGCTTTCTTT. This sequence encodes CASSLMPGMNTEAFF.

The chain carries TRBV10-3 and TRBJ2-7; D not certain. V was pared by 2 bases and J by 1 base, with 12 bases between. Germline CDR1 ENHRY, CDR2 SYGVKD. This CDR3 is built from 15 residues. The CDR3: CAISEDGRGSYEQYF. The DNA of the CDR3 is TGTGCCATCAGTGAGGACGGTAGAGGATCCTACGAGCAGTACTTC.

In its sample, this clonotype was seen a few times. The chain recombines TRBV12-3 or TRBV12-4 with TRBJ2-3; 9 bases map to TRBD2. Trimming removed 4 bases from V and 5 bases from J; junction bases left unmatched: 10. The CDR3 has 16 residues. The DNA of the CDR3 is TGTGCCAGCAGTTCACGGGGACTAGCCCTCCGAGATACGCAGTATTTT. This translates into CASSSRGLALRDTQYF.

The rearrangement links TRBV30 to TRBJ1-6, with TRBD1 matching 10 bases. CDR3 length: 14 residues. J was trimmed by 9 bases and V by 0 bases; bases with no gene match: 2. In germline, CDR1 is GTSNPN, CDR2 SVGIG (reference sequence). In nucleotides, the CDR3 is TGTGCCTGGAGTGTCGGGACAGGGGTTTCACCCCTCCACTTT. Protein: CAWSVGTGVSPLHF.

This chain uses TRBV2 with TRBJ2-5; the D gene is possibly TRBD2 (6 bases). The V end was cut by 7 bases, the J end by 11 bases, with 26 bases between. CDR1 is SNHLY and CDR2 is FYNNEI in the germline V gene. The CDR3 sequence is 15 residues long. The CDR3 region has the DNA TGTGCCAGCATTTGGGGCCCGGAGGGTTACAATAAGCAGTACTTC. This encodes CASIWGPEGYNKQYF.